The 25 T cell receptor beta chains below all came from one sample that was sequenced in a study of blood T cell repertoires in COVID-19. Sequencing used immunoSEQ multiplex PCR; TCRdb keeps in-frame clones, though not all of them. The table includes 30,000 to 40,000 clones, more than 75% detected once. Input material: peripheral blood. These receptors were collected from a man of 80 years or more with acute or convalescent COVID-19.

The rearrangement uses TRBV25-1 and TRBJ2-7, with 7 bases that match TRBD2. V was pared by 5 bases and J by 6 bases, with 4 bases of the junction left unmatched. Germline values: CDR1 MGHDK, CDR2 SYGVNS. The CDR3 has 12 amino acids. CDR3 in amino acids: CASSRGSGEQYF. For the CDR3, the DNA is TGTGCCAGCAGTCGCGGGAGCGGCGAGCAGTACTTC.

The CDR3 here is CAWDNLQGGAYF. CDR3 nucleotide sequence: TGTGCCTGGGACAATCTTCAGGGTGGAGCGTACTTC. The rearrangement links TRBV30 to TRBJ2-7, with D maybe TRBD1 (5 bases). The germline CDR1 and CDR2 sequences are GTSNPN and SVGIG (reference sequence). This CDR3 contains 12 residues. V was cut by 5 bases and J by 12 bases, with 20 bases left in between.

The CDR3 nucleotides read TGTGCCAGCTCAACCACAAGACAGGGTAGAGAGCAGTACTTC. The encoded protein is CASSTTRQGREQYF. The V and J genes are TRBV18 and TRBJ2-7, with 7 bases identical to TRBD1. V lost 5 bases and J lost 7; bases outside the gene matches: 11. The CDR3 totals 14 residues. Germline V gene lookup returns CDR1 KGHSH and CDR2 LQKENI.

CDR3: CASTEDQTYNEKLFF. In nucleotides, the CDR3 is TGTGCCAGCACCGAGGATCAGACCTATAATGAAAAACTGTTTTTT. This rearrangement joins TRBV2 to TRBJ1-4; no reliable D call. V was trimmed by 7 bases and J by 4 bases, leaving 16 bases between them. This CDR3 has 15 amino acids. Germline V CDR1 and CDR2: SNHLY, FYNNEI.

V usage is TRBV5-1 and J usage is TRBJ2-1; 11 bases are a match to TRBD2. CDR1 is SGHRS and CDR2 is YFSETQ in the germline V gene. The CDR3 has 16 residues. The trim removed 5 bases at V and 6 bases at J, leaving 10 bases unmatched. CDR3 coding DNA: TGCGCCAGCAGACCCACTAGCGGGGGTTCTTCCAATGAGCAGTTCTTC. Translation gives CASRPTSGGSSNEQFF.

CDR3 in DNA: TGTGCCACCAGTGACCCTACAGGGTGGGAGACCCAGTACTTC. The encoded protein is CATSDPTGWETQYF. The genes are TRBV24-1 and TRBJ2-5; tentatively, D is TRBD1 (6 bases). Germline CDR1 KGHDR, CDR2 SFDVKD. Trimming shortened V by 4 bases and J by 5 bases, and 13 bases separated the two germline ends. The CDR3 covers 14 residues.

The chain uses TRBV9 and TRBJ2-7; 9 bases match TRBD1. This CDR3 spans 14 amino acids. Germline CDR1 reads SGDLS; CDR2 reads YYNGEE. Trimming cost V 3 bases and J 5 bases; bases outside gene matches: 6. The CDR3 loop is CASSAGQGSNEQYF. Here the CDR3 DNA reads TGTGCCAGCAGCGCCGGACAGGGGTCGAACGAGCAGTACTTC.

This clone has a handful of counts. The J gene is TRBJ1-4, the V gene TRBV7-2; D perhaps matches TRBD1 (6 bases). V shed 1 base and J shed 0 bases, with 6 bases lying between them. The germline gives CDR1 SGHTA, CDR2 FQGNSA. The CDR3 has 15 amino acids. The chain's CDR3 is CASSLGDTTNEKLFF. Written as DNA, the CDR3 is TGTGCCAGCAGCTTAGGGGACACAACTAATGAAAAACTGTTTTTT.

This chain uses TRBV18 with TRBJ2-2; 7 bases line up with TRBD1. CDR3 length equals 15 residues. The germline gives CDR1 KGHSH, CDR2 LQKENI. The ends lost 3 bases at V and 5 bases at J; junction bases unmatched: 6. In DNA form, the CDR3 reads TGTGCCAGCTCACCTAACAGGGGACGGACCGGGGAGCTGTTTTTT. It translates to CASSPNRGRTGELFF.

This sequence joins TRBV10-3 and TRBJ1-5, with D perhaps TRBD1 (5 bases). The CDR3 is made up of 14 amino acids. Germline CDR1 ENHRY, CDR2 SYGVKD. The V end was cut by 6 bases, the J end by 3 bases, with 12 bases between. DNA of the CDR3: TGTGCCATCAGCGAGCAGGGTTCCAATCAGCCCCAGCATTTT. As protein: CAISEQGSNQPQHF.

This clone is a singleton in its sample. This chain joins TRBV30 and TRBJ1-5; D is uncertain. V was shortened by 0 bases and J by 3 bases, with 9 bases between the two germline ends. Germline V lookup: CDR1 GTSNPN, CDR2 SVGIG (reference sequence). CDR3 length: 14 amino acids. Here the CDR3 reads CAWSVWGDNQPQHF. The CDR3, as DNA: TGTGCCTGGAGTGTTTGGGGAGACAATCAGCCCCAGCATTTT.

The chain couples TRBV18 to TRBJ1-2; 9 bases are shared with TRBD1. The CDR3 consists of 17 residues. The V gene end was trimmed by 3 bases and the J gene end by 4 bases; junction bases not matched to a gene: 12. CDR1 KGHSH and CDR2 LQKENI come from the germline V gene. CDR3 sequence (DNA): TGTGCCAGCTCACCGCGGGACAGGGTAGGGGGTAGCTATGGCTACACCTTC. Protein sequence: CASSPRDRVGGSYGYTF.

This chain links TRBV30 with TRBJ2-7; D is unclear. In germline, CDR1 is GTSNPN, CDR2 SVGIG (reference sequence). Between the trimmed V and J ends, which lost 3 bases and 5 bases, there was a span of 11 bases. There are 12 residues in the CDR3. CDR3 in amino acids: CAWRWADHEQYF. CDR3 coding DNA: TGTGCCTGGAGGTGGGCAGATCACGAGCAGTACTTC.

The CDR3 loop is CASSLAGIAGETQYF. DNA of the CDR3: TGTGCCAGCAGCTTAGCGGGGATAGCGGGAGAGACCCAGTACTTC. The chain couples TRBV7-6 to TRBJ2-5; 7 nucleotides line up with TRBD2. Unmatched junction bases numbered 5, after V lost 0 bases and J lost 4 bases. The CDR3 is made up of 15 amino acids. In germline, CDR1 is SGHVS, CDR2 FNYEAQ.

The chain has TRBV11-2 and TRBJ2-2; D is perhaps TRBD2 (6 bases). The germline gives CDR1 SGHAT, CDR2 FQNNGV. V lost 5 bases and J 2 bases, leaving 15 bases between the germline ends. CDR3 length: 16 amino acids. DNA for the CDR3: TGTGCCAGCAGCACTAGCTCAGGCCCCAACACCGGGGAGCTGTTTTTT. It yields the protein CASSTSSGPNTGELFF.

This sequence joins TRBV7-3 and TRBJ1-3; D perhaps matches TRBD1 (5 bases). The germline V gene has CDR1 SGHTA and CDR2 FQGTGA. The CDR3 sequence is 16 residues long. The V gene lost 1 base and the J gene lost 0 bases, with 10 bases spanning the gap. CDR3 protein: CASSLMGRDSGNTIYF. In DNA form, the CDR3 reads TGTGCCAGCAGCTTAATGGGCAGGGACTCTGGAAACACCATATATTTT.

The V call is TRBV9, the J call TRBJ2-7, with D perhaps TRBD2 (6 bases). Deletions cut 4 bases from V and 2 bases from J, with 13 bases between. The CDR3 is made up of 14 amino acids. In germline, CDR1 is SGDLS, CDR2 YYNGEE. This CDR3 reads CASSRRDEAYEQYF. Written as DNA, the CDR3 is TGTGCCAGCAGCAGGCGGGACGAGGCCTACGAGCAGTACTTC.

In DNA form, the CDR3 reads TGTGCCAGCTCACGCGACAGGGGAAATCCTAATGAAAAACTGTTTTTT. Its protein is CASSRDRGNPNEKLFF. The V gene is TRBV18, the J gene TRBJ1-4; 8 bases line up with TRBD1. CDR1 is KGHSH, CDR2 LQKENI, per germline. Trimming removed 4 bases from V and 3 bases from J; junction bases left unmatched: 7. The CDR3 spans 16 residues.

The V gene is TRBV10-2, the J gene TRBJ2-5; 10 nucleotides agree with TRBD2. The J segment lost 4 bases and the V segment lost 0 bases, leaving 11 bases of the junction unmatched. This CDR3 has 18 residues. From germline, CDR1 is WSHSY and CDR2 SAAADI. In nucleotides, the CDR3 is TGCGCCAGCAGTGAGTCGGGTCTAGCGGGAGTTATAGGAGAGACCCAGTACTTC. It specifies CASSESGLAGVIGETQYF.

The genes are TRBV30 and TRBJ1-2; TRBD1 might be the D (5 bases). The CDR3 length is 12 residues. Trimming removed 0 bases from V and 8 bases from J, with 10 bases in between. Germline V lookup: CDR1 GTSNPN, CDR2 SVGIG (reference sequence). CDR3 loop: CAWSVGGDGYTF. The DNA for the CDR3 is TGTGCCTGGAGTGTTGGGGGGGACGGCTACACCTTC.

The rearrangement uses TRBV9 and TRBJ2-3; unclear D gene. Deletions cut 0 bases from V and 2 bases from J, with 16 bases between. The CDR3 totals 17 residues. CDR1 and CDR2 (germline): SGDLS, YYNGEE. As DNA, the CDR3 is TGTGCCAGCAGCGTAGCAAGCGCGCTCCCCCACACAGATACGCAGTATTTT. This sequence encodes CASSVASALPHTDTQYF.

This clone was seen more than once but under ten times. The chain links TRBV29-1 to TRBJ2-3; TRBD2 aligns across 9 bases. After removal of 4 bases from V and 1 base from J, the junction contained 9 bases not matched to a gene. The CDR3 runs 16 residues. Per the germline V gene, CDR1 is SQVTM and CDR2 is ANQGSEA. CDR3 sequence: CSVGGGRGARTDTQYF. The CDR3 nucleotides read TGCAGCGTTGGAGGCGGGAGGGGAGCCCGCACAGATACGCAGTATTTT.

The rearrangement joins TRBV7-8 to TRBJ2-1; 14 nucleotides match TRBD2. The V gene's germline CDR1 is SGHVS and CDR2 FQNEAQ. The ends lost 6 bases at V and 2 bases at J; junction bases unmatched: 6. The CDR3 runs 17 residues. The CDR3 region has the DNA TGTGCCAGCAGTCGACTAGCGGGAGGGCCTCCCTACAATGAGCAGTTCTTC. Translating it yields CASSRLAGGPPYNEQFF.

This sequence joins TRBV3-1 (or the pseudogene TRBV3-2) and TRBJ2-7; possible D gene TRBD1, 5 bases. The V end lost 0 bases, the J end lost 6 bases, and 12 bases lay between the germline ends. This CDR3 has 14 residues. The germline V gene encodes CDR1 LGHDT and CDR2 YNNKEL (reference sequence). Here the CDR3 reads CASSQDLQGGEQYF. The CDR3 DNA sequence: TGTGCCAGCAGCCAAGACCTCCAGGGTGGCGAGCAGTACTTC.

The chain employs TRBV28 and TRBJ2-2, with 8 bases lining up with TRBD1. Per the germline V gene, CDR1 is MDHEN and CDR2 is SYDVKM. V gave up 7 bases and J gave up 3 bases; unmatched junction bases: 7. This CDR3 spans 15 amino acids. CDR3 nucleotide sequence: TGTGCCAGCATCAACAGGGGGTATGACACCGGGGAGCTGTTTTTT. Translating it yields CASINRGYDTGELFF.